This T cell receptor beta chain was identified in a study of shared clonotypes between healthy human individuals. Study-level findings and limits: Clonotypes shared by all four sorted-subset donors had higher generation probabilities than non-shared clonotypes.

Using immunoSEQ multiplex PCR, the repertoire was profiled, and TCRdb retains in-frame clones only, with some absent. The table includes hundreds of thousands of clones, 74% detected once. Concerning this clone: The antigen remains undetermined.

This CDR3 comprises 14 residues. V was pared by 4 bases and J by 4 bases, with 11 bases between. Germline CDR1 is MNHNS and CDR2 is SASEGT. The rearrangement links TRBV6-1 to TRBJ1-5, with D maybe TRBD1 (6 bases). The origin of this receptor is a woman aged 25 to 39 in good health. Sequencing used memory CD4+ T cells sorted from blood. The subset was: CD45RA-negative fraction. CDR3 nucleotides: TGTGCCAGCAGTGGTGGACAGTTAAATCAGCCCCAGCATTTT. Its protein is CASSGGQLNQPQHF.